This T cell receptor (beta chain) was identified during a study of blood T cell repertoires in COVID-19. The CDR3 spans 14 residues. The V gene end was trimmed by 8 bases and the J gene end by 6 bases; junction bases not matched to a gene: 8. In germline, CDR1 is WNHNN, CDR2 SYGVQD (reference sequence). In the original workflow: Amplified reference gene primers provided the basis for estimating nucleated cell counts. TCRdb keeps only in-frame clones here, not all; method: immunoSEQ multiplex PCR. Clone size and the V and J calls come from that table; the DNA yielded D and trimming. This sample has approximately 100,000 clones, with over 75% found just once.

This chain uses TRBV10-1 with TRBJ2-1, with 9 bases identical to TRBD2. The receptor comes from a human donor in a cohort sampled during active COVID-19. The sequencing input was peripheral blood. As DNA, the CDR3 is TGCGCCAGCTCAACCGGGACTAGCAGCAATGAGCAGTTCTTC. Translation: CASSTGTSSNEQFF.